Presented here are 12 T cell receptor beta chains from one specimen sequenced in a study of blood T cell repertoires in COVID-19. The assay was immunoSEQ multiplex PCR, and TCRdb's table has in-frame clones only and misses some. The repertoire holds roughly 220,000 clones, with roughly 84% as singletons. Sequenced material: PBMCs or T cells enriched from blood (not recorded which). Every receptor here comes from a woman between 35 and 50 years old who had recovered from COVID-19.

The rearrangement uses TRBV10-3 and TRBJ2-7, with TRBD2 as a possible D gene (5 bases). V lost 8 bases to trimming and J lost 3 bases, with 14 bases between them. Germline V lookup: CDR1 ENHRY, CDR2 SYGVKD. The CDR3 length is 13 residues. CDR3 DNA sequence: TGTGCCATCGGAGGCGATGGTGGCTACGAGCAGTACTTC. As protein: CAIGGDGGYEQYF.

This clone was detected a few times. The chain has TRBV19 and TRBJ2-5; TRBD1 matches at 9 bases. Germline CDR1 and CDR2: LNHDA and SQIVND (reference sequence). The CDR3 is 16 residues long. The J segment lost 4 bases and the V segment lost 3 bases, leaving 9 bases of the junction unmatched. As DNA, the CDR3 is TGTGCCAGTAGTATCTTGGGACAGGGTCCGGGAGAGACCCAGTACTTC. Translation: CASSILGQGPGETQYF.

The CDR3 here is CASSISTVLGQAQHF. The CDR3 nucleotides read TGTGCCAGTAGTATATCGACGGTCCTAGGCCAAGCCCAGCATTTT. The chain carries TRBV19 and TRBJ1-5; D not certain. The CDR3 extends over 15 amino acids. Germline V lookup: CDR1 LNHDA, CDR2 SQIVND (reference sequence). V lost 2 bases to trimming and J lost 11 bases, with 19 bases between them. Using reference TRBV19 and TRBJ1-5 for the parts outside the CDR3, the full variable domain is DGGITQSPKYLFRKEGQNVTLSCEQNLNHDAMYWYRQDPGQGLRLIYYSQIVNDFQKGDIAEGYSVSREKKESFPLTVTSAQKNPTAFYLCASSISTVLGQAQHFGDGTRLSIL.

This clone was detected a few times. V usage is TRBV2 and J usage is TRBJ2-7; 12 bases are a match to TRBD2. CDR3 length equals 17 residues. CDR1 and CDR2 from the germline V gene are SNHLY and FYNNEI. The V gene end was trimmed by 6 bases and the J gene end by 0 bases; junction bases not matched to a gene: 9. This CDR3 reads CASRPGLAGSSSYEQYF. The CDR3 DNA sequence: TGTGCCAGCAGGCCGGGACTAGCGGGTTCCAGCTCCTACGAGCAGTACTTC. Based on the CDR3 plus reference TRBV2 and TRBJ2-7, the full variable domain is EPEVTQTPSHQVTQMGQEVILRCVPISNHLYFYWYRQILGQKVEFLVSFYNNEISEKSEIFDDQFSVERPDGSNFTLKIRSTKLEDSAMYFCASRPGLAGSSSYEQYFGPGTRLTVT.

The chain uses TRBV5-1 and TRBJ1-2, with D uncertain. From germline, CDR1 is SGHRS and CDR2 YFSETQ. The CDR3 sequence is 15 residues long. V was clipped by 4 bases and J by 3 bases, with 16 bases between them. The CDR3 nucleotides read TGCGCCAGCAGCCCTGACCCGACTCGGGACTATGGCTACACCTTC. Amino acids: CASSPDPTRDYGYTF. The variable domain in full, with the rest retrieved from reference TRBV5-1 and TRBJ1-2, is KAGVTQTPRYLIKTRGQQVTLSCSPISGHRSVSWYQQTPGQGLQFLFEYFSETQRNKGNFPGRFSGRQFSNSRSEMNVSTLELGDSALYLCASSPDPTRDYGYTFGSGTRLTVV.

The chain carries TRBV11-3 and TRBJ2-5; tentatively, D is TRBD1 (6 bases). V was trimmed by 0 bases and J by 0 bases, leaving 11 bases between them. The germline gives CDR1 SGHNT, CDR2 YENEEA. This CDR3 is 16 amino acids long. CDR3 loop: CASSLDPGTHQETQYF. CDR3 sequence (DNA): TGTGCCAGCAGCTTAGATCCTGGGACACACCAAGAGACCCAGTACTTC.

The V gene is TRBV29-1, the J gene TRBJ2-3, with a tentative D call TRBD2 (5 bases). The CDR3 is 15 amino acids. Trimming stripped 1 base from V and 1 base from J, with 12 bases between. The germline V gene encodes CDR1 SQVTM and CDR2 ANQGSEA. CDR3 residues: CSVEGKSLGTDTQYF. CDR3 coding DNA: TGCAGCGTTGAAGGCAAGTCACTAGGCACAGATACGCAGTATTTT.

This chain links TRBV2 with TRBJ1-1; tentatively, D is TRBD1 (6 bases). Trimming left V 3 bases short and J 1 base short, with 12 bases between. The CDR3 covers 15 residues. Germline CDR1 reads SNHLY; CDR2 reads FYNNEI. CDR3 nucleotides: TGTGCCAGCAGTGAGTCGGGGGGCAGGAACACTGAAGCTTTCTTT. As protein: CASSESGGRNTEAFF.

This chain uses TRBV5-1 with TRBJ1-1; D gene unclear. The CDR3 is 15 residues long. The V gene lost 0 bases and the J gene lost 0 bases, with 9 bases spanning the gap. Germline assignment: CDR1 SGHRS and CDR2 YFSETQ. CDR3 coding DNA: TGCGCCAGCAGCTTGGCTGGACTCATGAACACTGAAGCTTTCTTT. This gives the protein CASSLAGLMNTEAFF.

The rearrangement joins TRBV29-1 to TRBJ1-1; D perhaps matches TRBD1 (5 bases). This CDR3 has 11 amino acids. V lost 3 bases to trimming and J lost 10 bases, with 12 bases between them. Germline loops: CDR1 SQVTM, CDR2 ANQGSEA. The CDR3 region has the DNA TGCAGCGTTGACAGGGCGAGAGGAGCTTTCTTT. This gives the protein CSVDRARGAFF.

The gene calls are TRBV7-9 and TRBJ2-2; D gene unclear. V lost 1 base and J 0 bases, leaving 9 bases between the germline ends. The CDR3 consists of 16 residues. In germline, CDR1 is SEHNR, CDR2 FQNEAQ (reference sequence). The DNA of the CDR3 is TGTGCCAGCAGCTTAGTGTTGTACACGAACACCGGGGAGCTGTTTTTT. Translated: CASSLVLYTNTGELFF.

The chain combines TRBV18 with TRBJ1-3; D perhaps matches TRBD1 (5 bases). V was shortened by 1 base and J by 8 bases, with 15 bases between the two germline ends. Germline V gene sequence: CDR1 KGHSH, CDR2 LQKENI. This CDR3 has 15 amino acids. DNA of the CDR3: TGTGCCAGCTCACCACGCCAGGGAACTTCGGACACCATATATTTT. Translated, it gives CASSPRQGTSDTIYF.